This T cell receptor beta chain was documented in a study of identical twins. Regarding the study as a whole: The study drew conclusions from cross-sectional statistical analysis, not from following the same donors. Fewer insertions marked abundant cord blood beta clonotypes; young adult naive trended weakly, memory not at all. Researchers reported weaker excess twin sharing in beta out-of-frame sequences.

Carrying unique molecular identifiers, the cDNA also gained a universal primer site through template switching. TCRdb re-called the 5' RACE reads with MiXCR, one entry per CDR3 protein. The repertoire holds under 1 million distinct CDR3 sequences, with 12% as singletons. Germline values: CDR1 ENHRY, CDR2 SYGVKD. V was trimmed by 8 bases and J by 5 bases, leaving 13 bases between them. This CDR3 comprises 13 residues. The table lists this clonotype with a few counts. Its antigen remains unidentified. The same specimen was also included in a second study, on yellow fever vaccine responses in identical twins.

V usage is TRBV10-3 and J usage is TRBJ2-1; D is possibly TRBD2 (5 bases). Sequenced input: PBMCs. This TCR derives from a woman younger than 35 in good health. The chain's CDR3 is CAIGERPNNEQFF. The CDR3 DNA reads TGTGCCATCGGGGAGAGACCGAACAATGAGCAGTTCTTC.